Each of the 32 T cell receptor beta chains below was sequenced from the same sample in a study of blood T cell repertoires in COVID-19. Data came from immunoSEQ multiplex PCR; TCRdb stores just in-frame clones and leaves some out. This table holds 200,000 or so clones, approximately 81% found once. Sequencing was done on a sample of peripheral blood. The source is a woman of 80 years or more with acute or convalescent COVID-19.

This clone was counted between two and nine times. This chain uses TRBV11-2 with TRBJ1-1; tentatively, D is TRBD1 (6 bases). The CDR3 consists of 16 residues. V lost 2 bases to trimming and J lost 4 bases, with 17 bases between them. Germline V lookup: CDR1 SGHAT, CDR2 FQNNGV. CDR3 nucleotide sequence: TGTGCCAGCAGCTTAAATCAGGGGTTGGCGGGCACTGAAGCTTTCTTT. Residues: CASSLNQGLAGTEAFF.

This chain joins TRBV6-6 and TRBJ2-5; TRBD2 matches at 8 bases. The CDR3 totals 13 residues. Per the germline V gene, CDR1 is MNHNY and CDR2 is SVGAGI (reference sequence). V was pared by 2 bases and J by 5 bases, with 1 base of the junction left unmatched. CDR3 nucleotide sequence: TGTGCCAGCAGTTACCGGGGGGGGGAGACCCAGTACTTC. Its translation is CASSYRGGETQYF.

The CDR3 sequence is CASSLLLAETDTQYF. CDR3 bases: TGTGCCAGCAGTTTATTGTTGGCAGAAACAGATACGCAGTATTTT. V is TRBV27 and J is TRBJ2-3; D not resolved. The germline V gene has CDR1 MNHEY and CDR2 SMNVEV (reference sequence). The V gene lost 1 base and the J gene lost 3 bases, with 11 bases spanning the gap. This CDR3 contains 15 residues.

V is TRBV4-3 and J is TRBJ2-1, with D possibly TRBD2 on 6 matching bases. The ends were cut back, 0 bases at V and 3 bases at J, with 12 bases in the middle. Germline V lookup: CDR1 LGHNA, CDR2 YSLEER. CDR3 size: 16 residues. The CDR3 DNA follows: TGCGCCAGCAGCCAAGATCTCCGCGGGATCTACAATGAGCAGTTCTTC. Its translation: CASSQDLRGIYNEQFF.

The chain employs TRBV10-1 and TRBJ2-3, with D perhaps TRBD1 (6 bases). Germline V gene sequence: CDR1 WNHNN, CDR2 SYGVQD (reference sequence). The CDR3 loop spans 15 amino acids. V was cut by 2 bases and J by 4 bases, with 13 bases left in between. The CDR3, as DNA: TGCGCCAGCAGTGAGGCAACATCAGGGGCAGATACGCAGTATTTT. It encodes CASSEATSGADTQYF.

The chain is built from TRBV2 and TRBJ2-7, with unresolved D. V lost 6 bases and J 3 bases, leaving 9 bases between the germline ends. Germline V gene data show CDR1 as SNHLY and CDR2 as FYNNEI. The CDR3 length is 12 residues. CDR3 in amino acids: CASRADYYEQYF. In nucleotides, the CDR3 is TGTGCCAGCAGGGCTGATTACTACGAGCAGTACTTC.

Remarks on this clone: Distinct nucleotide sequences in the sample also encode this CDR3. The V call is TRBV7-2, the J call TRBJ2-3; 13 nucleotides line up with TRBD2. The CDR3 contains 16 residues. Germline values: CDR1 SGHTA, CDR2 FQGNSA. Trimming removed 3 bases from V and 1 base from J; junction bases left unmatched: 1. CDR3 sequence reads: CASSFGLAGGTDTQYF. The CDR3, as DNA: TGTGCCAGCAGCTTCGGACTAGCGGGGGGCACAGATACGCAGTATTTT.

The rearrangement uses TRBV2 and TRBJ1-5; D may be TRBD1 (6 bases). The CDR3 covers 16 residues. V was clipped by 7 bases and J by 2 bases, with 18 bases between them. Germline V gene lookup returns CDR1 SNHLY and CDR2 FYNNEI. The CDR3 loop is CASTGSGGQRNQPQHF. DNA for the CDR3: TGTGCCAGCACCGGGAGCGGGGGGCAGCGCAATCAGCCCCAGCATTTT.

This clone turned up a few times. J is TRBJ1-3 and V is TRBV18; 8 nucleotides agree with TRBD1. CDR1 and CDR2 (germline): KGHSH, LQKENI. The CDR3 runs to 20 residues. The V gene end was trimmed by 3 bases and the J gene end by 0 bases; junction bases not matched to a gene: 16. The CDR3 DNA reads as TGTGCCAGCTCACCTCCCGATCATGGGACAGGCCCGGGCTCTGGAAACACCATATATTTT. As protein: CASSPPDHGTGPGSGNTIYF.

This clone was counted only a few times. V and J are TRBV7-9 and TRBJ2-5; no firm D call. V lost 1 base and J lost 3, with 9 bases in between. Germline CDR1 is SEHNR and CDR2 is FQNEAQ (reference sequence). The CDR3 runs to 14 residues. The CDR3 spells CASSLGLIEETQYF. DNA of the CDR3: TGTGCCAGCAGCTTAGGACTCATTGAAGAGACCCAGTACTTC.

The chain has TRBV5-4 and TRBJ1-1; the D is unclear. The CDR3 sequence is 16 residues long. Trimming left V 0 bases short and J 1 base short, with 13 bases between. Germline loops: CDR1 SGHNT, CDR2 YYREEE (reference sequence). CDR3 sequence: CASSLDGPRGNTEAFF. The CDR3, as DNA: TGTGCCAGCAGCTTGGATGGGCCCCGGGGGAACACTGAAGCTTTCTTT.

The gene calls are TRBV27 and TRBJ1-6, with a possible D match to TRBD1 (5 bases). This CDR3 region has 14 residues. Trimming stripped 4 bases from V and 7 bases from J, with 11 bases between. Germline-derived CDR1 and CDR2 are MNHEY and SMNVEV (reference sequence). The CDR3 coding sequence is TGTGCCAGCAGTTACCGGGAGGGGAATTCACCCCTCCACTTT. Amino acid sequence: CASSYREGNSPLHF.

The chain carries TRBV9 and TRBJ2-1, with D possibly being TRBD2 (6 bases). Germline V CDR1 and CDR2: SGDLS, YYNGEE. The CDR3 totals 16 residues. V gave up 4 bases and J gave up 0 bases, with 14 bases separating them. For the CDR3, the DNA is TGTGCCAGCAGCAGGTTAGCGGATAGCTCCTACAATGAGCAGTTCTTC. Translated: CASSRLADSSYNEQFF.

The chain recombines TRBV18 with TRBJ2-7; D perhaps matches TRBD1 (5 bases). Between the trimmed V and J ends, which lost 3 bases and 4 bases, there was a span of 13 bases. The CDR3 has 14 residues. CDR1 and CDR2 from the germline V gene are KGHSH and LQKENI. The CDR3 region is CASSPPQGSYEQYF. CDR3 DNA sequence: TGTGCCAGCTCACCTCCGCAGGGTTCTTACGAGCAGTACTTC.

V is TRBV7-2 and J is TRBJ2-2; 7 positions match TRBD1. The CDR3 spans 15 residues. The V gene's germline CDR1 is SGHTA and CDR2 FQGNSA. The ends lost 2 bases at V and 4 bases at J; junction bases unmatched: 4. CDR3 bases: TGTGCCAGCAGCTTAAGGGGGCGCTTCACCGGGGAGCTGTTTTTT. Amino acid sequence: CASSLRGRFTGELFF. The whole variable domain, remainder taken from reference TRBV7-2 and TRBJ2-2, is GAGVSQSPSNKVTEKGKDVELRCDPISGHTALYWYRQSLGQGLEFLIYFQGNSAPDKSGLPSDRFSAERTGGSVSTLTIQRTQQEDSAVYLCASSLRGRFTGELFFGEGSRLTVL.

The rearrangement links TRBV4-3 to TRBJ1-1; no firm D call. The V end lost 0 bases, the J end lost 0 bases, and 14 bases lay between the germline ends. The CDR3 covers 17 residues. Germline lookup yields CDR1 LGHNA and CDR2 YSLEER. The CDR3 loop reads CASSQEKSSRMNTEAFF. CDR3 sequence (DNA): TGCGCCAGCAGCCAAGAAAAAAGCTCTCGAATGAACACTGAAGCTTTCTTT.

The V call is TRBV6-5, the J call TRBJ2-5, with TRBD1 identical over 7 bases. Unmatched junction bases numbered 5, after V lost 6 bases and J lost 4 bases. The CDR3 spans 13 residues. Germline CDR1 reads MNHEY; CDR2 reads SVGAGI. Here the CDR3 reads CASRWGTAETQYF. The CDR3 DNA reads TGTGCCAGCAGGTGGGGGACAGCAGAGACCCAGTACTTC.

Here the CDR3 reads CASSLVLAGNEQFF. DNA for the CDR3: TGCGCCAGCAGCTTGGTGCTAGCGGGTAATGAGCAGTTCTTC. This chain connects TRBV5-1 to TRBJ2-1; 8 positions agree with TRBD2. CDR1 is SGHRS and CDR2 is YFSETQ in the germline V gene. V lost 0 bases, J lost 7 bases, and 3 bases stayed unmatched. The CDR3 covers 14 residues. The whole variable domain, filled in from reference TRBV5-1 and TRBJ2-1, reads KAGVTQTPRYLIKTRGQQVTLSCSPISGHRSVSWYQQTPGQGLQFLFEYFSETQRNKGNFPGRFSGRQFSNSRSEMNVSTLELGDSALYLCASSLVLAGNEQFFGPGTRLTVL.

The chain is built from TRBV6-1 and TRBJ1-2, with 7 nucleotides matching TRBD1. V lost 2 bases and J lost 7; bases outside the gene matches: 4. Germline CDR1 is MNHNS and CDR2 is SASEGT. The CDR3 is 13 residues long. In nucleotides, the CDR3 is TGTGCCAGCAGTGAAAGGAGGGACAGTGGCTACACCTTC. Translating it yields CASSERRDSGYTF.

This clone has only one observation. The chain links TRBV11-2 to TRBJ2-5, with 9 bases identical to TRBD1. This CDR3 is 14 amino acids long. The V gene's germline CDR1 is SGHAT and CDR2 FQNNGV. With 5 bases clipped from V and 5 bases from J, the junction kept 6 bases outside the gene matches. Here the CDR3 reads CASSRDRARETQYF. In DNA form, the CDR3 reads TGTGCCAGCAGCAGGGACAGGGCCCGGGAGACCCAGTACTTC.

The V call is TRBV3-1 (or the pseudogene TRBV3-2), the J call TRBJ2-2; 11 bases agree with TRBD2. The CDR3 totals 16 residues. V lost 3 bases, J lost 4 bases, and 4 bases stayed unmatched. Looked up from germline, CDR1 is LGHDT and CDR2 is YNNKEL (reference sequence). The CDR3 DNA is TGTGCCAGCAGCCATTGGACTAGCGGGCTCACCGGGGAGCTGTTTTTT. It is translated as CASSHWTSGLTGELFF.

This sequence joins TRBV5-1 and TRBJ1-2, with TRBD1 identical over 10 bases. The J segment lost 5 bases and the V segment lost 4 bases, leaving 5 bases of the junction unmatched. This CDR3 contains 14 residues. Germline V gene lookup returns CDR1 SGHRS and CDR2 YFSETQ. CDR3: CASSPDRGGYGYTF. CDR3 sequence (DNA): TGCGCCAGCAGCCCGGACAGGGGGGGGTATGGCTACACCTTC.

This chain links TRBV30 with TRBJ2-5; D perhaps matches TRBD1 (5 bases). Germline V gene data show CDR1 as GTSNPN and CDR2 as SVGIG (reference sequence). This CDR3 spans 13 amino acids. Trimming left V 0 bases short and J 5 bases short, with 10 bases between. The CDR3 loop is CAWSVQVGETQYF. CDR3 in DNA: TGTGCCTGGAGTGTACAGGTCGGGGAGACCCAGTACTTC.

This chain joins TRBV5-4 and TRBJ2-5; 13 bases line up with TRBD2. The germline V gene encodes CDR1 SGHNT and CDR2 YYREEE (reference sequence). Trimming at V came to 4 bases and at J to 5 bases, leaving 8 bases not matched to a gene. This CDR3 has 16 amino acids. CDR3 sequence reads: CASSARTSGGGETQYF. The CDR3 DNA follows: TGTGCCAGCAGCGCCAGGACTAGCGGGGGAGGCGAGACCCAGTACTTC.

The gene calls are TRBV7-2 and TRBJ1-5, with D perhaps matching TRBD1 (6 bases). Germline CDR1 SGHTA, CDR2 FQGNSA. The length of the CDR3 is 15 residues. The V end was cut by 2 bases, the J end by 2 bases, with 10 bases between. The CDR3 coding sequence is TGTGCCAGCAGCTTATTAGGGGGGGGCAATCAGCCCCAGCATTTT. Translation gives CASSLLGGGNQPQHF.

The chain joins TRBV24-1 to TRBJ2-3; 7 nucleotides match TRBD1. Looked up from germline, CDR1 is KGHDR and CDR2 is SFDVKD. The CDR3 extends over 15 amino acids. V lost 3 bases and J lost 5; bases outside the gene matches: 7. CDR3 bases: TGTGCCACCAGTGATCCCCGACAGGGAATAGATACGCAGTATTTT. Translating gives CATSDPRQGIDTQYF.

CDR3 coding DNA: TGTGCCAGCAGCTCCAGGGACTACGAGCAGTACTTC. Translated, it gives CASSSRDYEQYF. The genes are TRBV11-1 and TRBJ2-7; D perhaps matches TRBD1 (5 bases). The ends were cut back, 4 bases at V and 3 bases at J, with 7 bases in the middle. The CDR3 runs 12 residues. Germline CDR1 SGHAT, CDR2 FQDESV (reference sequence).

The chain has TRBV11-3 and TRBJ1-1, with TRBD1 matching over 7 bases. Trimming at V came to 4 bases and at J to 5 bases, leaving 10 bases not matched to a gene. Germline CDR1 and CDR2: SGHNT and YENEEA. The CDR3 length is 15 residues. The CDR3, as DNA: TGTGCCAGCAGCTACCCACAGGGGCTGGGGACTGAAGCTTTCTTT. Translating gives CASSYPQGLGTEAFF.

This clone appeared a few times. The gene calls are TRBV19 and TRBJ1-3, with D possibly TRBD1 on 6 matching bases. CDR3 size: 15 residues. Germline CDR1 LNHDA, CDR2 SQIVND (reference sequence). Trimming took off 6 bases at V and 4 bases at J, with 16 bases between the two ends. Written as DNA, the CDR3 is TGTGCCAGTAGCCTCAGCCCGACAGGAGGAAACACCATATATTTT. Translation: CASSLSPTGGNTIYF.

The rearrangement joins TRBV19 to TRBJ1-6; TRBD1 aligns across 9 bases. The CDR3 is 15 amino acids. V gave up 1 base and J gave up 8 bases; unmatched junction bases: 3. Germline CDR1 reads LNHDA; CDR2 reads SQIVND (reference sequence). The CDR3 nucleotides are TGTGCCAGTAGTATAGGGGGACAGGGCGATTCACCCCTCCACTTT. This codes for CASSIGGQGDSPLHF.

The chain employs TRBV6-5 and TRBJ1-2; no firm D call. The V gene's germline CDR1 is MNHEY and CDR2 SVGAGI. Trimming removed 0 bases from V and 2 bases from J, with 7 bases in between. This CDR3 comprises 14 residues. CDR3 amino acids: CASSYSVQNYGYTF. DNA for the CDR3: TGTGCCAGCAGTTACTCGGTGCAGAACTATGGCTACACCTTC.

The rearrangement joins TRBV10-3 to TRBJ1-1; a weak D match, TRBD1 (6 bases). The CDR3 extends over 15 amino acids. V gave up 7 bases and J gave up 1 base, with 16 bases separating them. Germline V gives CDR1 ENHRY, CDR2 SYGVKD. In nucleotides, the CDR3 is TGTGCCATCACCCCGGGACAATACTCGAACACTGAAGCTTTCTTT. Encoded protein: CAITPGQYSNTEAFF.